This entry lists 5 T cell receptor beta chains sequenced from one sample in a study of blood T cell repertoires in COVID-19. Sequencing used immunoSEQ multiplex PCR; TCRdb keeps in-frame clones, though not all of them. The data contain over 100,000 clones, around 89% of them seen just once; the ten biggest clones take up approximately 1%. Sequencing used peripheral blood. Receptor source: a human donor in a cohort sampled during active COVID-19.

This CDR3 is CASSQGNYGYTF. In DNA, the CDR3 is TGTGCCAGCAGTCAGGGAAACTATGGCTACACCTTC. This chain links TRBV2 with TRBJ1-2; TRBD1 might be the D (5 bases). Germline loops: CDR1 SNHLY, CDR2 FYNNEI. V lost 5 bases and J lost 2, with 6 bases in between. The CDR3 is 12 residues long.

The CDR3 DNA reads TGTGCCAGCAGCCTAGGGGCGAGACAGGGTTTTGGCTACACCTTC. As protein: CASSLGARQGFGYTF. This chain uses TRBV7-2 with TRBJ1-2, with 7 bases matching TRBD1. Trimming at V came to 5 bases and at J to 7 bases, leaving 13 bases not matched to a gene. Germline V gene lookup returns CDR1 SGHTA and CDR2 FQGNSA. The CDR3 extends over 15 amino acids.

CDR3 in amino acids: CASSDQTRSTEAFF. The CDR3 nucleotides read TGTGCCAGCAGTGATCAGACGAGGAGCACTGAAGCTTTCTTT. This rearrangement joins TRBV4-2 to TRBJ1-1; no firm D call. This CDR3 contains 14 residues. Germline-derived CDR1 and CDR2 are LGHNA and YNFKEQ. V was trimmed by 6 bases and J by 4 bases, leaving 15 bases between them.

V usage is TRBV28 and J usage is TRBJ2-5; D may be TRBD2 (5 bases). V was cut by 1 base and J by 2 bases, with 8 bases left in between. Germline V gene lookup returns CDR1 MDHEN and CDR2 SYDVKM. This CDR3 region has 14 residues. This chain's CDR3 is CASSLFAGQETQYF. CDR3 in DNA: TGTGCCAGCAGTTTATTTGCGGGTCAAGAGACCCAGTACTTC.

This clone was counted a single time. The chain links TRBV4-3 to TRBJ2-1, with D hard to call. The CDR3 is 17 amino acids. The germline CDR1 and CDR2 sequences are LGHNA and YSLEER. The V and J ends lost 0 bases and 2 bases respectively, with 14 bases between them. CDR3 residues: CASSQDFPVMTYNEQFF. For the CDR3, the DNA is TGCGCCAGCAGCCAAGATTTTCCGGTCATGACCTACAATGAGCAGTTCTTC.